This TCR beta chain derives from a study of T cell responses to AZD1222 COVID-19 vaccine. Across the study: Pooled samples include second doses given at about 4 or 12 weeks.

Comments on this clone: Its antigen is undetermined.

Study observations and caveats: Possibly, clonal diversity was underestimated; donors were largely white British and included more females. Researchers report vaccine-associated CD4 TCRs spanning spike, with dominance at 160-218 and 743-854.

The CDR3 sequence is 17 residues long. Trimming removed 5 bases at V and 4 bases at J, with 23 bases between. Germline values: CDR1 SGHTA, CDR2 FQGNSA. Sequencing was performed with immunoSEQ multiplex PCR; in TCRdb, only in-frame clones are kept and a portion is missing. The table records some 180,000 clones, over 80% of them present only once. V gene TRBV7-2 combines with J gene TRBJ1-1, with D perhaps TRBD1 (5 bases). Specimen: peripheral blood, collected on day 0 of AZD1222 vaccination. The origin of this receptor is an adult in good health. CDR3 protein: CASSPQIGVGLSTEAFF. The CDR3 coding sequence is TGTGCCAGCAGCCCTCAAATAGGGGTTGGGTTGAGCACTGAAGCTTTCTTT. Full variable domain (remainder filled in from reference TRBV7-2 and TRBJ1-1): GAGVSQSPSNKVTEKGKDVELRCDPISGHTALYWYRQSLGQGLEFLIYFQGNSAPDKSGLPSDRFSAERTGGSVSTLTIQRTQQEDSAVYLCASSPQIGVGLSTEAFFGQGTRLTVV.